This T cell receptor (beta chain) appears in the sequencing data of a study of blood T cells in healthy people across ages. It was with a sample-barcoded 5' primer and a J-beta primer mix that a second PCR of roughly 7 to 12 cycles was run. TCRdb reprocessed the 5' RACE reads via MiXCR and lists one record per CDR3 protein. The sample lists about 800,000 distinct CDR3 sequences, 20% to 25% occurring once. The CDR3 runs to 13 residues. Per the germline V gene, CDR1 is SQVTM and CDR2 is ANQGSEA. In addition, the sample was reused for a study of T cells of mothers and their children.

This clonotype was obtained from a boy under 18 in good health. V gene TRBV29-1 combines with J gene TRBJ2-5; no definite D call. With the DNA end fitting TRBJ2-7 better, the J assignment may be wrong. The specimen sequenced was blood. This chain's CDR3 is CSVVGESGYEQYF. Here the CDR3 DNA reads TGCAGCGTTGTTGGGGAAAGTGGGTACGAGCAGTACTTC.